The 32 T cell receptor beta chains below were found in one sample sequenced in a study of early T cells in non-severe SARS-CoV-2 infection. MiXCR, applied by TCRdb to the 5' RACE reads, yields one record per CDR3 protein. The repertoire includes approximately 69,000 distinct CDR3 sequences, more than 9% of them detected once, and 3% to 5% sits in the top ten. Sequenced: whole blood. Receptors originate from an adult who was a healthcare worker with PCR-confirmed SARS-CoV-2 infection or an uninfected control (not recorded which).

The chain recombines TRBV12-3 or TRBV12-4 with TRBJ2-1, with 11 bases matching TRBD2. Unmatched junction bases numbered 15, after V lost 8 bases and J lost 6 bases. CDR3 length equals 17 residues. CDR3 in amino acids: CASLQLTSGRSLNEQFF. The CDR3 nucleotides are TGTGCCAGCCTTCAGCTCACTAGCGGGAGATCCCTCAATGAGCAGTTCTTC.

This clonotype was counted a few times. The chain is built from TRBV6-6 and TRBJ2-1; the match to TRBD1 covers 9 bases. Germline CDR1 MNHNY, CDR2 SVGAGI (reference sequence). CDR3 length: 14 residues. V was pared by 5 bases and J by 9 bases, with 8 bases of the junction left unmatched. Here the CDR3 DNA reads TGTGCCAGCAGTCCGGCCACAGGGGGCAGTGAGCAGTTCTTC. Encoded protein: CASSPATGGSEQFF.

The V and J genes are TRBV6-6 and TRBJ2-5; D is tentatively TRBD1 or TRBD2 (5 bases each). Germline values: CDR1 MNHNY, CDR2 SVGAGI (reference sequence). The V gene lost 5 bases and the J gene lost 3 bases, with 7 bases spanning the gap. The CDR3 contains 12 residues. The CDR3 sequence is CASSRGEETQYF. The CDR3 DNA is TGTGCCAGCAGTCGAGGGGAAGAGACCCAGTACTTC.

This clonotype was recorded at least ten times. The CDR3 is CASSHFPRGELAGAEQFF. The DNA for the CDR3 is TGCGCCAGCAGCCATTTTCCGCGGGGGGAACTAGCGGGAGCTGAGCAGTTCTTC. The chain joins TRBV4-1 to TRBJ2-1; 11 nucleotides line up with TRBD2. This CDR3 region has 18 residues. J lost 9 bases, V lost 3 bases, and 16 bases had no gene match. Germline lookup yields CDR1 MGHRA and CDR2 YSYEKL.

The sample holds a few counts of this clonotype. The chain joins TRBV3-1 to TRBJ2-5; TRBD1 or TRBD2 may be the D gene (6 bases each). This CDR3 has 15 amino acids. The V end was cut by 1 base, the J end by 5 bases, with 14 bases between. CDR1 is LGHDT and CDR2 is YNNKEL in the germline V gene (reference sequence). CDR3 sequence reads: CASSQGGREGETQYF. For the CDR3, the DNA is TGTGCCAGCAGCCAAGGGGGGCGGGAAGGCGAGACCCAGTACTTC.

V usage is TRBV7-2 and J usage is TRBJ2-3, with 12 bases fitting TRBD2. The length of the CDR3 is 16 residues. Germline CDR1 and CDR2: SGHTA and FQGNSA. Trimming took 2 bases from V and 1 from J; bases not matched to a gene: 1. Written as DNA, the CDR3 is TGTGCCAGCAGCTTATCTAGCGGGAGGGGCACAGATACGCAGTATTTT. Protein sequence: CASSLSSGRGTDTQYF.

This clonotype was observed many times. The chain joins TRBV27 to TRBJ2-7; TRBD2 matches 13 bases. Germline values: CDR1 MNHEY, CDR2 SMNVEV (reference sequence). CDR3 length: 16 residues. Unmatched junction bases numbered 9, after V lost 4 bases and J lost 6 bases. As DNA, the CDR3 is TGTGCCAGCAGTTCCGGGACTAGCGGGGTCTCCGGCGAGCAGTACTTC. Translation: CASSSGTSGVSGEQYF.

This clonotype was seen repeatedly, ten times or more. The gene calls are TRBV7-9 and TRBJ2-3; D possibly corresponds to TRBD1 (5 bases). The CDR3 has 15 residues. Per germline, CDR1 SEHNR and CDR2 FQNEAQ (reference sequence). V dropped 5 bases and J dropped 0 bases, with 12 bases sitting between them. CDR3 bases: TGTGCCAGCAGCCCAGTGGGGCTGAGCACAGATACGCAGTATTTT. Its protein product is CASSPVGLSTDTQYF.

J is TRBJ2-3 and V is TRBV28; D is unclear. The CDR3 spans 11 residues. Germline loops: CDR1 MDHEN, CDR2 SYDVKM. V lost 6 bases and J lost 6, with 7 bases in between. The CDR3 bases are TGTGCCAGCAGCCACCGGGATACGCAGTATTTT. It yields the protein CASSHRDTQYF.

The sample holds many counts of this clonotype. CDR3 loop: CASKNRGLAVLSSYNEQFF. DNA for the CDR3: TGCGCCAGCAAAAATAGGGGACTAGCGGTGTTAAGCTCCTACAATGAGCAGTTCTTC. J is TRBJ2-1 and V is TRBV10-1; TRBD2 aligns across 11 bases. The germline V gene has CDR1 WNHNN and CDR2 SYGVQD (reference sequence). The CDR3 is 19 amino acids. V lost 7 bases, J lost 0 bases, and 14 bases stayed unmatched.

The rearrangement uses TRBV5-1 and TRBJ2-2, with 8 bases aligning to TRBD2. V was clipped by 0 bases and J by 4 bases; unmatched bases: 11. The CDR3 is 18 residues long. CDR1 and CDR2 (germline): SGHRS, YFSETQ. This CDR3 is CASSLATGGQTGTGELFF. The CDR3 DNA reads as TGCGCCAGCAGCTTGGCGACGGGAGGGCAAACTGGCACCGGGGAGCTGTTTTTT.

This clonotype was counted ten times or more. The chain is built from TRBV11-2 and TRBJ2-2; perhaps TRBD2 as D (5 bases). CDR1 and CDR2 (germline): SGHAT, FQNNGV. The CDR3 runs 16 residues. V was pared by 5 bases and J by 4 bases, with 17 bases between. CDR3 nucleotides: TGTGCCAGCAGCCCCCCGACGGGATTAGTCACCGGGGAGCTGTTTTTT. Protein product: CASSPPTGLVTGELFF.

This clonotype was observed many times. The genes are TRBV11-2 and TRBJ2-5, with D perhaps given as TRBD1 or TRBD2 (5 bases each). V was clipped by 6 bases and J by 2 bases, with 13 bases between them. The CDR3 extends over 14 amino acids. Germline V CDR1 and CDR2: SGHAT, FQNNGV. The CDR3 here is CASSHRDGQETQYF. Written as DNA, the CDR3 is TGTGCCAGCAGTCACCGGGACGGTCAAGAGACCCAGTACTTC.

The CDR3: CSALAGMSSYEQYF. The CDR3 DNA sequence: TGCAGTGCTCTGGCGGGTATGAGCTCCTACGAGCAGTACTTC. This chain links TRBV20-1 with TRBJ2-7, with D possibly matching TRBD2 (5 bases). This CDR3 contains 14 residues. V lost 5 bases, J lost 0 bases, and 14 bases lay in between. Germline V gene data show CDR1 as DFQATT and CDR2 as SNEGSKA (reference sequence).

The chain uses TRBV2 and TRBJ2-1; 7 bases fit TRBD2. Germline V gives CDR1 SNHLY, CDR2 FYNNEI. The trim removed 11 bases at V and 10 bases at J, leaving 17 bases unmatched. The CDR3 length is 14 residues. CDR3 residues: CAAKTLAAGKEQFF. The CDR3 DNA is TGTGCCGCTAAAACGCTAGCGGCCGGCAAGGAGCAGTTCTTC.

This clonotype was seen repeatedly, ten times or more. V is TRBV19 and J is TRBJ1-1, with a tentative D call TRBD1 (6 bases). The CDR3 sequence is 16 residues long. Germline lookup yields CDR1 LNHDA and CDR2 SQIVND (reference sequence). Trimming removed 2 bases at V and 0 bases at J, with 13 bases between. This CDR3 is CASSITDRHMNTEAFF. CDR3 coding DNA: TGTGCCAGTAGTATAACCGACAGGCACATGAACACTGAAGCTTTCTTT.

This clonotype has at least ten counts. The rearrangement links TRBV29-1 to TRBJ2-3; the match to TRBD2 covers 11 bases. CDR1 SQVTM and CDR2 ANQGSEA come from the germline V gene. This CDR3 spans 15 amino acids. V gave up 5 bases and J gave up 4 bases; unmatched junction bases: 8. The CDR3 spells CSVFPGTSGSDTQYF. CDR3 coding DNA: TGCAGCGTTTTCCCGGGGACTAGCGGTTCAGATACGCAGTATTTT.

This clonotype was seen many times. The chain employs TRBV3-1 and TRBJ1-2, with D uncertain. The CDR3 consists of 13 residues. Per the germline V gene, CDR1 is LGHDT and CDR2 is YNNKEL (reference sequence). The V and J ends lost 0 bases and 5 bases respectively, with 7 bases between them. This chain's CDR3 is CASSQDWGYGYTF. The CDR3 bases are TGTGCCAGCAGCCAAGATTGGGGATATGGCTACACCTTC.

This clonotype was seen only a few times. The genes are TRBV5-1 and TRBJ2-7; 7 bases align to TRBD1. V shed 0 bases, J shed 1 base, and the junction held 7 bases outside the gene matches. The CDR3 runs 16 residues. Germline V gene sequence: CDR1 SGHRS, CDR2 YFSETQ. The CDR3 loop is CASSLGLSQGSYEQYF. CDR3 bases: TGCGCCAGCAGCTTGGGTCTCTCACAGGGGTCCTACGAGCAGTACTTC. Using reference TRBV5-1 and TRBJ2-7 for the parts outside the CDR3, the full variable domain is KAGVTQTPRYLIKTRGQQVTLSCSPISGHRSVSWYQQTPGQGLQFLFEYFSETQRNKGNFPGRFSGRQFSNSRSEMNVSTLELGDSALYLCASSLGLSQGSYEQYFGPGTRLTVT.

J is TRBJ2-5 and V is TRBV24-1; no definite D call. The CDR3 runs to 13 residues. Trimming pared 7 bases from V and 5 bases from J, leaving 13 bases between. Germline lookup yields CDR1 KGHDR and CDR2 SFDVKD. The CDR3 is CATSPRVSETQYF. In DNA, the CDR3 is TGTGCCACCAGCCCTCGGGTATCGGAGACCCAGTACTTC.

The sample holds a few counts of this clonotype. This chain connects TRBV18 to TRBJ2-7; no clear D gene. CDR1 is KGHSH, CDR2 LQKENI, per germline. This CDR3 region has 14 residues. V shed 2 bases and J shed 7 bases, with 15 bases lying between them. The CDR3: CASSPAGPSEEQYF. The CDR3 DNA reads as TGTGCCAGCTCACCAGCCGGCCCTTCGGAAGAGCAGTACTTC.

In its sample, this clonotype was seen a few times. V usage is TRBV28 and J usage is TRBJ2-4; tentative D call: TRBD2 (5 bases). There are 16 residues in the CDR3. Germline CDR1 is MDHEN and CDR2 is SYDVKM. Trimming removed 5 bases from V and 0 bases from J, with 14 bases in between. The CDR3 is CASSDGLHLAKNIQYF. The CDR3, as DNA: TGTGCCAGCAGTGACGGACTGCACCTAGCCAAAAACATTCAGTACTTC.

The chain carries TRBV12-3 or TRBV12-4 and TRBJ2-2; D might be TRBD2 (6 bases). CDR3 length: 15 residues. Trimming stripped 4 bases from V and 8 bases from J, with 17 bases between. The CDR3 loop is CASSSLAGTPGELFF. DNA for the CDR3: TGTGCCAGCAGTTCACTTGCGGGAACACCGGGGGAGCTGTTTTTT.

The chain links TRBV14 to TRBJ2-7; 7 bases agree with TRBD2. There are 13 residues in the CDR3. Trimming at V came to 3 bases and at J to 2 bases, leaving 1 base not matched to a gene. Germline values: CDR1 SGHDN, CDR2 FVKESK. The CDR3 here is CASSHGRAYEQYF. In DNA, the CDR3 is TGTGCCAGCAGCCATGGGAGGGCCTACGAGCAGTACTTC.

This clonotype turned up a few times. This sequence joins TRBV5-8 and TRBJ2-2; TRBD2 is a possible D gene (6 bases). Germline loops: CDR1 SGHTS, CDR2 YDEGEE. This CDR3 has 15 amino acids. V lost 1 base to trimming and J lost 4 bases, with 11 bases between them. CDR3 loop: CASSLIGSPTGELFF. The CDR3 DNA reads TGTGCCAGCAGCTTGATCGGGAGTCCCACCGGGGAGCTGTTTTTT.

This clonotype was observed a single time. The chain is built from TRBV27 and TRBJ2-7; 10 bases fit TRBD1. Germline lookup yields CDR1 MNHEY and CDR2 SMNVEV (reference sequence). V gave up 7 bases and J gave up 7 bases; unmatched junction bases: 13. The CDR3 covers 15 residues. CDR3 in DNA: TGTGCCAGCACCCGCCGGGACAGGGGACTTACGGAGCAGTACTTC. It encodes CASTRRDRGLTEQYF.

There are a few counts of this clonotype. This chain joins TRBV18 and TRBJ1-3; 7 nucleotides line up with TRBD1. Germline V gene sequence: CDR1 KGHSH, CDR2 LQKENI. CDR3 length equals 15 residues. Germline trimming cut 3 bases from V and 0 bases from J; bases unmatched to any gene: 2. CDR3 nucleotides: TGTGCCAGCTCACCGGAGGGGGCCTCTGGAAACACCATATATTTT. Residues: CASSPEGASGNTIYF.

The chain carries TRBV20-1 and TRBJ2-7; tentative D call: TRBD2 (6 bases). V was shortened by 5 bases and J by 3 bases, with 14 bases between the two germline ends. The CDR3 sequence is 13 residues long. The germline CDR1 and CDR2 sequences are DFQATT and SNEGSKA (reference sequence). The CDR3 DNA is TGCAGTGCTTTAGGGGACTCCTACTACGAGCAGTACTTC. Its protein product is CSALGDSYYEQYF.

There are many counts of this clonotype. The chain is built from TRBV4-2 and TRBJ2-1; 7 nucleotides agree with TRBD2. Germline values: CDR1 LGHNA, CDR2 YNFKEQ. The J segment lost 2 bases and the V segment lost 4 bases, leaving 8 bases of the junction unmatched. The CDR3 runs to 16 residues. The CDR3 DNA reads TGTGCCAGCAGCCTAGAGGCGGGAGTTCCCTACAATGAGCAGTTCTTC. It translates to CASSLEAGVPYNEQFF.

The rearrangement uses TRBV3-1 and TRBJ1-2; a weak D match, TRBD1 (5 bases). Trimming took 3 bases from V and 4 from J, leaving 9 bases between them. CDR1 and CDR2 from the germline V gene are LGHDT and YNNKEL (reference sequence). CDR3 size: 13 residues. CDR3 coding DNA: TGTGCCAGCAGCCAGGGGGAGGGCTATGGCTACACCTTC. It specifies CASSQGEGYGYTF.

Many counts were recorded for this clonotype. The chain links TRBV12-3 or TRBV12-4 to TRBJ1-4; 7 positions match TRBD1. The CDR3 loop spans 14 amino acids. V trimming: 5 bases; J trimming: 7 bases; junction bases outside the gene matches: 7. CDR3 loop: CASSRQGTGEKLFF. The CDR3 nucleotides read TGTGCCAGCAGTCGACAGGGTACTGGTGAAAAACTGTTTTTT.

This clonotype occurred many times. The CDR3: CASSPSEGVNEQFF. CDR3 in DNA: TGCGCCAGCAGCCCATCAGAGGGGGTCAATGAGCAGTTCTTC. The genes are TRBV5-1 and TRBJ2-1; a possible D gene is TRBD1 (6 bases). Germline values: CDR1 SGHRS, CDR2 YFSETQ. The V gene lost 4 bases and the J gene lost 6 bases, with 14 bases spanning the gap. There are 14 residues in the CDR3.